This TCR beta chain was obtained from a study of cytomegalovirus exposure and HLA in healthy donors. Study-level results: Links to common viral pathogens appeared, in a later analysis, for several of the most significant clusters. The number of N-insertions in an Asian-associated ancestry cluster was reportedly below the approximately 690-donor mean in a later analysis. TCR beta V segments were, for the most part, productive about 90% or about 30% of the time in an earlier analysis.

PCR was performed using 60 Vbeta and 13 Jbeta primers. Original processing methods: Around 11 million of 80 million to 85 million unique TCR beta chains were shared, per a later count. Sequencing used immunoSEQ multiplex PCR; TCRdb keeps in-frame clones, though not all of them. V and J calls and clone size follow that table, whereas D and trimming were derived from the DNA. The table shows just under 150,000 clones, with around 75% occurring only once. The V end was cut by 3 bases, the J end by 0 bases, with 8 bases between. Germline CDR1 reads SEHNR; CDR2 reads FQNEAQ (reference sequence). The CDR3 has 14 amino acids. This clone was seen more than once but under ten times. Its matching antigen is unknown. Other DNA sequences within the sample encode an identical CDR3.

The chain has TRBV7-9 and TRBJ1-1, with a tentative D call TRBD1 (5 bases). Sequencing input: PBMCs. The sequence came from a woman younger than 45 in good health and CMV-seronegative. Here the CDR3 reads CASSLGGVNTEAFF. CDR3 DNA sequence: TGTGCCAGCAGCTTGGGAGGGGTGAACACTGAAGCTTTCTTT.